The 30 T cell receptor beta chains given below trace back to one sample, sequenced in a study of blood T cell repertoires in COVID-19. The table came from immunoSEQ multiplex PCR; TCRdb's copy has only in-frame clones and leaves some out. The sample has around 250,000 clones; about 91% are singletons. Sequencing used PBMCs or T cells enriched from blood (not recorded which). These receptors all stem from a human donor in a cohort exposed to, infected with or recovered from COVID-19 (not recorded which). The donor label of this sample is uncertain.

The J gene is TRBJ2-2, the V gene TRBV27, with a weak D call TRBD1 (7 bases). The germline CDR1 and CDR2 sequences are MNHEY and SMNVEV (reference sequence). This CDR3 contains 14 residues. With 7 bases removed from V and 1 base from J, the gap between germline ends came to 10 bases. CDR3 region: CASTGGMNTGELFF. The CDR3 nucleotides are TGTGCCAGCACAGGGGGGATGAACACCGGGGAGCTGTTTTTT.

The chain recombines TRBV27 with TRBJ2-2; 7 bases line up with TRBD2. The CDR3 has 16 amino acids. The germline CDR1 and CDR2 sequences are MNHEY and SMNVEV (reference sequence). With V trimmed by 4 bases and J by 3 bases, 8 bases remained unmatched. The CDR3 bases are TGTGCCAGCAGTTCCCTTTCTAGCGGAGACACCGGGGAGCTGTTTTTT. It yields the protein CASSSLSSGDTGELFF.

The chain has TRBV11-3 and TRBJ2-3; 9 positions match TRBD2. J was trimmed by 5 bases and V by 1 base; bases with no gene match: 4. There are 15 residues in the CDR3. Per germline, CDR1 SGHNT and CDR2 YENEEA. CDR3 loop: CASSLGGGALDTQYF. The CDR3 DNA is TGTGCCAGCAGCTTAGGCGGGGGGGCCTTAGATACGCAGTATTTT.

V is TRBV5-6 and J is TRBJ1-2; 7 nucleotides align to TRBD1. Germline-derived CDR1 and CDR2 are SGHDT and YYEEEE. This CDR3 comprises 15 residues. The V gene end was trimmed by 4 bases and the J gene end by 6 bases; junction bases not matched to a gene: 12. The CDR3 here is CASSAGLTGEHGYTF. The CDR3 region has the DNA TGTGCCAGCAGCGCGGGTTTAACAGGGGAACATGGCTACACCTTC.

The genes are TRBV28 and TRBJ2-3, with 15 bases aligning to TRBD2. Germline lookup yields CDR1 MDHEN and CDR2 SYDVKM. The ends lost 4 bases at V and 5 bases at J; junction bases unmatched: 7. This CDR3 is built from 17 residues. CDR3 loop: CASSSGLAGGPQDTQYF. The DNA of the CDR3 is TGTGCCAGCAGTTCCGGACTAGCGGGGGGGCCCCAAGATACGCAGTATTTT.

This chain connects TRBV29-1 to TRBJ2-3; the D gene is possibly TRBD2 (5 bases). The V gene lost 4 bases and the J gene lost 1 base, with 12 bases spanning the gap. Germline CDR1 SQVTM, CDR2 ANQGSEA. CDR3 length equals 14 residues. CDR3: CSVGSGARTDTQYF. The CDR3 nucleotides read TGCAGCGTTGGGAGCGGAGCCCGCACAGATACGCAGTATTTT.

The gene calls are TRBV5-5 and TRBJ1-5, with D possibly matching TRBD1 (6 bases). Germline CDR1 and CDR2: SGHKS and YYEKEE (reference sequence). The V end lost 4 bases, the J end lost 0 bases, and 11 bases lay between the germline ends. The CDR3 has 15 amino acids. The CDR3 region is CASSHGQTSNQPQHF. For the CDR3, the DNA is TGTGCCAGCAGCCACGGACAGACTAGCAATCAGCCCCAGCATTTT.

V usage is TRBV2 and J usage is TRBJ1-1; D perhaps matches TRBD1 (5 bases). Trimming pared 2 bases from V and 11 bases from J, leaving 21 bases between. This CDR3 contains 15 residues. Germline V gene data show CDR1 as SNHLY and CDR2 as FYNNEI. The CDR3 sequence is CASSESQGRGGSAFF. CDR3 coding DNA: TGTGCCAGCAGTGAATCACAAGGTAGGGGAGGGTCCGCTTTCTTT.

The rearrangement joins TRBV18 to TRBJ2-2; D remains unclear. Germline V CDR1 and CDR2: KGHSH, LQKENI. CDR3 length: 14 residues. The V end lost 2 bases, the J end lost 5 bases, and 9 bases lay between the germline ends. The CDR3 loop is CASSPISDTGELFF. DNA of the CDR3: TGTGCCAGCTCACCAATCAGCGATACCGGGGAGCTGTTTTTT.

The chain has TRBV11-2 and TRBJ2-4, with 11 bases lining up with TRBD2. CDR3 length: 16 amino acids. Germline V CDR1 and CDR2: SGHAT, FQNNGV. Trimming at V came to 6 bases and at J to 0 bases, leaving 4 bases not matched to a gene. CDR3: CASRKLAGVAKNIQYF. The CDR3 DNA follows: TGTGCCAGCAGAAAACTAGCGGGGGTAGCCAAAAACATTCAGTACTTC.

The chain recombines TRBV5-1 with TRBJ2-5; 10 bases are a match to TRBD2. Per germline, CDR1 SGHRS and CDR2 YFSETQ. The CDR3 has 15 residues. V was pared by 0 bases and J by 4 bases, with 3 bases of the junction left unmatched. CDR3 sequence: CASSLGASGGETQYF. CDR3 DNA sequence: TGCGCCAGCAGCTTGGGTGCTAGCGGGGGAGAGACCCAGTACTTC. Looking up the rest from reference TRBV5-1 and TRBJ2-5 gives the full variable domain: KAGVTQTPRYLIKTRGQQVTLSCSPISGHRSVSWYQQTPGQGLQFLFEYFSETQRNKGNFPGRFSGRQFSNSRSEMNVSTLELGDSALYLCASSLGASGGETQYFGPGTRLLVL.

For this clone: The identical CDR3 is also encoded by other nucleotide sequences in the sample. The rearrangement links TRBV30 to TRBJ2-5; tentative D call: TRBD2 (6 bases). The CDR3 sequence is 12 residues long. The ends were cut back, 3 bases at V and 4 bases at J, with 9 bases in the middle. CDR1 is GTSNPN, CDR2 SVGIG, per germline (reference sequence). The CDR3 sequence: CAWSPGGETQYF. The CDR3 coding sequence is TGTGCCTGGAGCCCCGGGGGAGAGACCCAGTACTTC.

As for this clone: At the DNA level, this CDR3 is encoded by other sequences in the same sample as well. DNA for the CDR3: TGTGCCAGCAGTTTACTTGCCGGGGAGCTGTTTTTT. Residues: CASSLLAGELFF. The V call is TRBV28, the J call TRBJ2-2; D unclear. Trimming took off 2 bases at V and 6 bases at J, with 4 bases between the two ends. This CDR3 has 12 amino acids. Germline V gene data show CDR1 as MDHEN and CDR2 as SYDVKM.

This clone appeared once. This chain joins TRBV30 and TRBJ1-6, with TRBD1 matching over 8 bases. Germline lookup yields CDR1 GTSNPN and CDR2 SVGIG (reference sequence). This CDR3 is built from 14 residues. V lost 5 bases, J lost 10 bases, and 10 bases stayed unmatched. The CDR3 is CAWAQDRAYSPLHF. In nucleotides, the CDR3 is TGTGCCTGGGCCCAGGACAGGGCCTACTCACCCCTCCACTTT.

This sequence joins TRBV5-1 and TRBJ1-3, with TRBD1 identical over 8 bases. Germline values: CDR1 SGHRS, CDR2 YFSETQ. J gave up 2 bases and V 4 bases, and 11 bases lay outside the gene matches. The length of the CDR3 is 17 residues. CDR3 coding DNA: TGCGCCAGCAGCCTGGTGCGCCAGGGGGCAGCTGGAAACACCATATATTTT. Translating it yields CASSLVRQGAAGNTIYF.

J is TRBJ1-4 and V is TRBV5-1; perhaps TRBD1 as D (6 bases). V lost 0 bases, J lost 5 bases, and 14 bases lay in between. The CDR3 length is 16 residues. Germline assignment: CDR1 SGHRS and CDR2 YFSETQ. The CDR3 DNA sequence: TGCGCCAGCAGCTTGGTCACCGGGACAAAAAATGAAAAACTGTTTTTT. Translating gives CASSLVTGTKNEKLFF. Complete variable domain (other parts from reference TRBV5-1 and TRBJ1-4): KAGVTQTPRYLIKTRGQQVTLSCSPISGHRSVSWYQQTPGQGLQFLFEYFSETQRNKGNFPGRFSGRQFSNSRSEMNVSTLELGDSALYLCASSLVTGTKNEKLFFGSGTQLSVL.

The chain joins TRBV7-9 to TRBJ2-1, with 13 nucleotides matching TRBD2. V shed 1 base, J shed 1 base, and the junction held 1 base outside the gene matches. Germline lookup yields CDR1 SEHNR and CDR2 FQNEAQ (reference sequence). CDR3 length: 17 amino acids. CDR3 in amino acids: CASSLGGLAGSYNEQFF. CDR3 in DNA: TGTGCCAGCAGCTTAGGGGGACTAGCGGGGTCCTACAATGAGCAGTTCTTC.

The chain uses TRBV30 and TRBJ2-5, with D possibly being TRBD1 (6 bases). This CDR3 has 11 residues. V dropped 5 bases and J dropped 6 bases, with 10 bases sitting between them. Germline values: CDR1 GTSNPN, CDR2 SVGIG (reference sequence). CDR3 sequence: CAWSTGKTQYF. The CDR3 DNA sequence: TGTGCCTGGTCGACAGGAAAGACCCAGTACTTC. Based on the CDR3 plus reference TRBV30 and TRBJ2-5, the full variable domain is SQTIHQWPATLVQPVGSPLSLECTVEGTSNPNLYWYRQAAGRGLQLLFYSVGIGQISSEVPQNLSASRPQDRQFILSSKKLLLSDSGFYLCAWSTGKTQYFGPGTRLLVL.

The J gene is TRBJ2-1, the V gene TRBV9; the match to TRBD2 covers 10 bases. The V gene end was trimmed by 3 bases and the J gene end by 5 bases; junction bases not matched to a gene: 14. CDR1 and CDR2 from the germline V gene are SGDLS and YYNGEE. CDR3 length: 18 amino acids. The CDR3 region is CASSGPGSGGAWDNEQFF. The CDR3 coding sequence is TGTGCCAGCAGCGGACCCGGGAGCGGGGGGGCCTGGGACAATGAGCAGTTCTTC.

CDR3: CASSLQQGPEQYF. The DNA for the CDR3 is TGTGCCAGTAGTCTCCAGCAGGGGCCCGAGCAGTACTTC. The rearrangement uses TRBV19 and TRBJ2-7, with D possibly being TRBD1 (6 bases). The V gene's germline CDR1 is LNHDA and CDR2 SQIVND (reference sequence). This CDR3 comprises 13 residues. The V gene lost 5 bases and the J gene lost 6 bases, with 14 bases spanning the gap.

The chain uses TRBV11-2 and TRBJ1-4; D is ambiguous. Germline CDR1 SGHAT, CDR2 FQNNGV. Trimming removed 4 bases at V and 7 bases at J, with 13 bases between. The CDR3 is made up of 14 amino acids. The CDR3 DNA reads TGTGCCAGCAGCTCCTTAATCGGCGGTGAAAAACTGTTTTTT. It specifies CASSSLIGGEKLFF.

The J gene is TRBJ1-2, the V gene TRBV10-3; 7 bases line up with TRBD1. V lost 0 bases to trimming and J lost 0 bases; unmatched junction nucleotides: 7. This CDR3 contains 17 residues. Germline CDR1 is ENHRY and CDR2 is SYGVKD. CDR3 bases: TGTGCCATCAGTGAGTCAGCAGGGGGTCTATCTAACTATGGCTACACCTTC. This codes for CAISESAGGLSNYGYTF.

This chain connects TRBV5-4 to TRBJ1-3; possible D gene TRBD1, 6 bases. The CDR3 loop spans 17 amino acids. V lost 4 bases to trimming and J lost 4 bases, with 21 bases between them. Per the germline V gene, CDR1 is SGHNT and CDR2 is YYREEE (reference sequence). CDR3 residues: CASSQGGGRRSGNTIYF. CDR3 sequence (DNA): TGTGCCAGCAGCCAGGGTGGGGGCAGGCGATCGGGAAACACCATATATTTT.

The genes are TRBV9 and TRBJ1-3; 8 nucleotides align to TRBD1. Germline loops: CDR1 SGDLS, CDR2 YYNGEE. The trim removed 4 bases at V and 0 bases at J, leaving 9 bases unmatched. The CDR3 covers 17 residues. As DNA, the CDR3 is TGTGCCAGCAGCCCTTGGACAGGGCTGTCCTCTGGAAACACCATATATTTT. Its protein product is CASSPWTGLSSGNTIYF.

The chain recombines TRBV4-1 with TRBJ1-5, with D hard to call. Trimming took 1 base from V and 4 from J, leaving 20 bases between them. The length of the CDR3 is 18 residues. CDR1 and CDR2 (germline): MGHRA, YSYEKL. The CDR3 here is CASSQVIQPGEWNQPQHF. In DNA, the CDR3 is TGCGCCAGCAGCCAAGTGATCCAGCCCGGGGAATGGAATCAGCCCCAGCATTTT.

The V gene is TRBV5-1, the J gene TRBJ1-4, with 9 bases fitting TRBD1. Germline V lookup: CDR1 SGHRS, CDR2 YFSETQ. The length of the CDR3 is 16 residues. V lost 4 bases to trimming and J lost 0 bases; unmatched junction nucleotides: 4. CDR3 sequence reads: CASSVDRGATNEKLFF. The CDR3 nucleotides are TGCGCCAGCAGCGTGGACAGGGGCGCAACTAATGAAAAACTGTTTTTT.

The chain has TRBV7-9 and TRBJ2-7; the match to TRBD2 covers 8 bases. Unmatched junction bases numbered 8, after V lost 7 bases and J lost 6 bases. The CDR3 is 13 amino acids. Germline lookup yields CDR1 SEHNR and CDR2 FQNEAQ (reference sequence). The CDR3 region is CASMTARGGEQYF. DNA for the CDR3: TGTGCCAGCATGACCGCTCGGGGGGGCGAGCAGTACTTC.

This chain connects TRBV3-1 (or the pseudogene TRBV3-2) to TRBJ2-3; TRBD1 matches 10 bases. In germline, CDR1 is LGHDT, CDR2 YNNKEL (reference sequence). The V and J ends lost 5 bases and 6 bases, in that order; junction bases with no gene match: 5. The CDR3 loop spans 14 amino acids. CDR3 coding DNA: TGTGCCAGCAGCGGGCGACAGGGGGCGGATACGCAGTATTTT. Protein product: CASSGRQGADTQYF.

The rearrangement uses TRBV10-3 and TRBJ1-2, with TRBD1 matching 7 bases. Unmatched junction bases numbered 8, after V lost 6 bases and J lost 7 bases. CDR1 ENHRY and CDR2 SYGVKD come from the germline V gene. The CDR3 loop spans 13 amino acids. Here the CDR3 DNA reads TGTGCCATCAGCAGGGGGGATTCGGGTGGCTACACCTTC. It translates to CAISRGDSGGYTF.

The chain has TRBV2 and TRBJ2-5; 8 nucleotides line up with TRBD1. Germline CDR1 SNHLY, CDR2 FYNNEI. CDR3 length: 15 amino acids. V shed 8 bases, J shed 4 bases, and the junction held 12 bases outside the gene matches. CDR3 sequence (DNA): TGTGCCAGCTACAGGGGGACAGCAAGGGGAGAGACCCAGTACTTC. Translating gives CASYRGTARGETQYF.